These 9 T cell receptor beta chains share one sample of origin, sequenced in a study of blood T cell repertoires in COVID-19. Profiling relied on immunoSEQ multiplex PCR, and the TCRdb table lists in-frame clones only, not all of them. The profile shows a few hundred thousand clones, about 88% of them singletons. The sample consisted of peripheral blood. The receptor set was obtained from a man between 40 and 49 years old with acute or convalescent COVID-19.

The genes are TRBV7-9 and TRBJ1-2, with 10 bases that match TRBD1. Looked up from germline, CDR1 is SEHNR and CDR2 is FQNEAQ (reference sequence). V was pared by 6 bases and J by 5 bases, with 6 bases of the junction left unmatched. The CDR3 is 14 residues long. The CDR3 reads CASSLGQGEYGYTF. In DNA form, the CDR3 reads TGTGCCAGCAGTCTTGGACAGGGGGAATATGGCTACACCTTC.

The chain joins TRBV19 to TRBJ1-2; D uncertain. The CDR3 length is 13 residues. The germline gives CDR1 LNHDA, CDR2 SQIVND (reference sequence). Trimming pared 7 bases from V and 3 bases from J, leaving 12 bases between. CDR3 nucleotides: TGTGCCAGTACCACACGGCGGGACTATGGCTACACCTTC. It codes for CASTTRRDYGYTF.

CDR3 amino acids: CATYNGGGSYNEQFF. Here the CDR3 DNA reads TGTGCCACCTATAACGGGGGGGGCTCCTACAATGAGCAGTTCTTC. This chain uses TRBV24-1 with TRBJ2-1; 8 nucleotides agree with TRBD2. The CDR3 has 15 amino acids. The J segment lost 0 bases and the V segment lost 9 bases, leaving 6 bases of the junction unmatched. Germline CDR1 reads KGHDR; CDR2 reads SFDVKD.

This clone was observed a single time. The chain has TRBV7-3 and TRBJ2-7, with 11 positions matching TRBD2. The CDR3 contains 14 residues. Germline CDR1 is SGHTA and CDR2 is FQGTGA. Trimming at V came to 4 bases and at J to 6 bases, leaving 5 bases not matched to a gene. In DNA, the CDR3 is TGTGCCAGCAGCTCTAGCGGGGGGTTAGGCGAGCAGTACTTC. Translating gives CASSSSGGLGEQYF.

The chain employs TRBV6-2 or TRBV6-3 and TRBJ2-5, with D uncertain. The CDR3 has 15 amino acids. Between the trimmed V and J ends, which lost 2 bases and 2 bases, there was a span of 12 bases. CDR1 MNHEY and CDR2 SVGEGT come from the germline V gene. DNA for the CDR3: TGTGCCAGCAGTTACCCCGTCTGGCGGCAAGAGACCCAGTACTTC. Its translation is CASSYPVWRQETQYF.

The chain uses TRBV9 and TRBJ2-3; maybe TRBD2 (5 bases). From germline, CDR1 is SGDLS and CDR2 YYNGEE. The CDR3 is 13 residues long. V lost 0 bases, J lost 5 bases, and 7 bases lay in between. The chain's CDR3 is CASSVERVDTQYF. The DNA for the CDR3 is TGTGCCAGCAGCGTAGAGAGGGTAGATACGCAGTATTTT.

The V and J genes are TRBV3-1 (or the pseudogene TRBV3-2) and TRBJ1-5; D call uncertain. The CDR3 consists of 16 residues. Germline assignment: CDR1 LGHDT and CDR2 YNNKEL (reference sequence). V lost 4 bases, J lost 1 base, and 14 bases lay in between. DNA of the CDR3: TGTGCCAGCAGCCTGGGGAGTTCTACGAGCAATCAGCCCCAGCATTTT. Translated: CASSLGSSTSNQPQHF.

The rearrangement joins TRBV7-8 to TRBJ1-1; D is uncertain. The CDR3 runs 15 residues. Germline CDR1 and CDR2: SGHVS and FQNEAQ. Deletions cut 0 bases from V and 0 bases from J, with 8 bases between. CDR3 protein: CASSLAERLNTEAFF. The DNA of the CDR3 is TGTGCCAGCAGCTTAGCGGAGCGGCTGAACACTGAAGCTTTCTTT.

The J gene is TRBJ1-2, the V gene TRBV3-1 (or the pseudogene TRBV3-2); no firm D call. This CDR3 has 14 amino acids. CDR1 and CDR2 from the germline V gene are LGHDT and YNNKEL (reference sequence). Deletions cut 2 bases from V and 5 bases from J, with 12 bases between. The CDR3 DNA reads as TGTGCCAGCAGCCAACTAGACGGAAGATATGGCTACACCTTC. Its translation: CASSQLDGRYGYTF.